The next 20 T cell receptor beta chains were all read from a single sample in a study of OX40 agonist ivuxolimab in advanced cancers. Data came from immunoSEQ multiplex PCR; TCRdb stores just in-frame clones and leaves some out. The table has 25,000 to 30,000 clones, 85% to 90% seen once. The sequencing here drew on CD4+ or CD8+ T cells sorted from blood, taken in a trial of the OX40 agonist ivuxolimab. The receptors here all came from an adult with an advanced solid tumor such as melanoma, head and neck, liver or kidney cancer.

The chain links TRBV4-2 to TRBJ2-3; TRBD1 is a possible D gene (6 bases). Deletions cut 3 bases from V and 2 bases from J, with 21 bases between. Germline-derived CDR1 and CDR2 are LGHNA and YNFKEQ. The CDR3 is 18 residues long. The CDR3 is CASSHPIHPQGYTDTQYF. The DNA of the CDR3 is TGTGCCAGCAGCCATCCCATTCACCCACAGGGTTACACAGATACGCAGTATTTT.

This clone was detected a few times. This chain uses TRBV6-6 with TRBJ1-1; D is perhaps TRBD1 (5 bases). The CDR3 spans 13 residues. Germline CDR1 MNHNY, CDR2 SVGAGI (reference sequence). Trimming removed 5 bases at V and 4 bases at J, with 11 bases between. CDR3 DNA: TGTGCCAGCAGTGTTGGGGGGATCACTGAAGCTTTCTTT. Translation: CASSVGGITEAFF.

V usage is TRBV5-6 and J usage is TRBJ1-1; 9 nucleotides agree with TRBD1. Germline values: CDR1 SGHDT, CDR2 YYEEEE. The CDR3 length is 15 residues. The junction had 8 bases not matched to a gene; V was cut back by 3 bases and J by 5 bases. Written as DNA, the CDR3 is TGTGCCAGCAGCTCGTGGACAGGGGCGCGGACTGAAGCTTTCTTT. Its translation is CASSSWTGARTEAFF.

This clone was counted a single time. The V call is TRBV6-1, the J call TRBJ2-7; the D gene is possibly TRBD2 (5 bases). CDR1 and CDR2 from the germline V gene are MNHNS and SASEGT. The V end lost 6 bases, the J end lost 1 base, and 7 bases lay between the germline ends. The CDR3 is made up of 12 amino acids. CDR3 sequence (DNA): TGTGCCAGCAGAGCGGATTCCTACGAGCAGTACTTC. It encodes CASRADSYEQYF.

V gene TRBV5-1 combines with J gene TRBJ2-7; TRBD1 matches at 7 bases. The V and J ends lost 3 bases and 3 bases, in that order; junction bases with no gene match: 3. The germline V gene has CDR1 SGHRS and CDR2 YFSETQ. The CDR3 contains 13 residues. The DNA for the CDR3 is TGCGCCAGCAGCTGGGACAGAAACTACGAGCAGTACTTC. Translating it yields CASSWDRNYEQYF.

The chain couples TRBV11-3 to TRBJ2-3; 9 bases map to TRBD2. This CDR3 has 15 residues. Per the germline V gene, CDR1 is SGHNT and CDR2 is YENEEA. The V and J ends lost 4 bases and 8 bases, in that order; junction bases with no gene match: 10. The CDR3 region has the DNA TGTGCCAGCAGCTCGGCTAGCGGGGATGTTGTTACGCAGTATTTT. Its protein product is CASSSASGDVVTQYF.

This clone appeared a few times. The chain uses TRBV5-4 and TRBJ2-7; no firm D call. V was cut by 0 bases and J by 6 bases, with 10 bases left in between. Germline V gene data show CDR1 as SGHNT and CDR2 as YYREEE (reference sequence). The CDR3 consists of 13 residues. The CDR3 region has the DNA TGTGCCAGCAGCTTGGCCGGGCGTGGCGAGCAGTACTTC. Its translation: CASSLAGRGEQYF. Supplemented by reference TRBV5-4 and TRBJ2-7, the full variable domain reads ETGVTQSPTHLIKTRGQQVTLRCSSQSGHNTVSWYQQALGQGPQFIFQYYREEENGRGNFPPRFSGLQFPNYSSELNVNALELDDSALYLCASSLAGRGEQYFGPGTRLTVT.

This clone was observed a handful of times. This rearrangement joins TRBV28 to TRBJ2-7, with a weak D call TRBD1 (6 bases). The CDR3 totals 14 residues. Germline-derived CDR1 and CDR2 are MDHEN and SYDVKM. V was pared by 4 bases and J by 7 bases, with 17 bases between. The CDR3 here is CASSWGRGPREQYF. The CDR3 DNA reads TGTGCCAGCAGTTGGGGGCGAGGCCCCCGGGAGCAGTACTTC.

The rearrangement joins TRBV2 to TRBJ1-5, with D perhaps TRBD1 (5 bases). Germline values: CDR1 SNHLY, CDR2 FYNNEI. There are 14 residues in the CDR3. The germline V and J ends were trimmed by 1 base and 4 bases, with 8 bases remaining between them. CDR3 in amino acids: CASSEVGENQPQHF. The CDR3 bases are TGTGCCAGCAGTGAAGTGGGGGAAAATCAGCCCCAGCATTTT.

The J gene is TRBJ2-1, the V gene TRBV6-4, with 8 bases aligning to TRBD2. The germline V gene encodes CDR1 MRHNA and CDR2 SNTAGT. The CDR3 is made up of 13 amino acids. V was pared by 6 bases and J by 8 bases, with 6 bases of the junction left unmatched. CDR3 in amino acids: CASSGGAEDEQFF. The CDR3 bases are TGTGCCAGCAGCGGGGGGGCCGAAGATGAGCAGTTCTTC.

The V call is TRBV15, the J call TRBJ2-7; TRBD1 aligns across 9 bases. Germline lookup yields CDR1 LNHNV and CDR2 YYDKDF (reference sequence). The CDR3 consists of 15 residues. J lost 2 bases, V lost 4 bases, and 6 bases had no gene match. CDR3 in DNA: TGTGCCACCAGCAAAACCAGACAGGGGGCCTACGAGCAGTACTTC. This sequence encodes CATSKTRQGAYEQYF.

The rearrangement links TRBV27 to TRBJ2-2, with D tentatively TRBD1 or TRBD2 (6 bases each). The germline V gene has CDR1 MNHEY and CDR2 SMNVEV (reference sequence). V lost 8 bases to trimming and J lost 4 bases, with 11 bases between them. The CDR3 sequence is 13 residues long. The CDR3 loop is CASREGGTGELFF. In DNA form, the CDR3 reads TGTGCCAGCCGCGAGGGGGGCACCGGGGAGCTGTTTTTT.

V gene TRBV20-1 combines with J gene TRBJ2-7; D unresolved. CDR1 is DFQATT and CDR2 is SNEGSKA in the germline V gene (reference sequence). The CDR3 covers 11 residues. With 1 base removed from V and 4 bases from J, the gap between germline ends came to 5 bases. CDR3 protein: CSARGDYEQYF. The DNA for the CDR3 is TGCAGTGCTAGAGGGGATTACGAGCAGTACTTC.

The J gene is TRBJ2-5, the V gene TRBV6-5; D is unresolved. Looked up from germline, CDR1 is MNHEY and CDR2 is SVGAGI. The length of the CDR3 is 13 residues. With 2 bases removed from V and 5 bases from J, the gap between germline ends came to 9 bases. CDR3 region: CASSYPGVETQYF. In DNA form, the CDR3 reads TGTGCCAGCAGTTACCCAGGAGTTGAGACCCAGTACTTC.

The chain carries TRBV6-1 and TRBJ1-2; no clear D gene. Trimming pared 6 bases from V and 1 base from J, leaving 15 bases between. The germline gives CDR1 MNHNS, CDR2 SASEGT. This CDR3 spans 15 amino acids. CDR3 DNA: TGTGCCAGCAGGATGGGTAAAGGAGTTAACTATGGCTACACCTTC. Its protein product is CASRMGKGVNYGYTF.

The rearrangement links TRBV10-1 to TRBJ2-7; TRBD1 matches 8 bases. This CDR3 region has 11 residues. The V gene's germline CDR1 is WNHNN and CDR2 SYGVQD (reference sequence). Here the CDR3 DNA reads TGCCCCGGGACAGGCTTAGGCGAGCAGTACTTC. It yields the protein CPGTGLGEQYF.

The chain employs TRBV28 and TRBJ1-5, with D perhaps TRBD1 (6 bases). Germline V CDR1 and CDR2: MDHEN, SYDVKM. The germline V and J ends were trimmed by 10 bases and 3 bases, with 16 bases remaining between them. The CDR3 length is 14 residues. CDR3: CATTTGHLNQPQHF. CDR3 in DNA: TGTGCCACCACTACGGGACATCTCAATCAGCCCCAGCATTTT.

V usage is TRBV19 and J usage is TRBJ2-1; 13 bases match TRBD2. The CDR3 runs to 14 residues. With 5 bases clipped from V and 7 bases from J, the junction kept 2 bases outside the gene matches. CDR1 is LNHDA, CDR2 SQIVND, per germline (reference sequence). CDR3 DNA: TGTGCCAGTAGTGCGACTAGCGGGAGGAATGAGCAGTTCTTC. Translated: CASSATSGRNEQFF.

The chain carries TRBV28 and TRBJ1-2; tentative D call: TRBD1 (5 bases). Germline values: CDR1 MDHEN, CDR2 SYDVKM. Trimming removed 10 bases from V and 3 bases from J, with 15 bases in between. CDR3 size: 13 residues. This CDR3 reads CATRRDGYYGYTF. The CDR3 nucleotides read TGTGCCACTAGAAGGGACGGATACTATGGCTACACCTTC.

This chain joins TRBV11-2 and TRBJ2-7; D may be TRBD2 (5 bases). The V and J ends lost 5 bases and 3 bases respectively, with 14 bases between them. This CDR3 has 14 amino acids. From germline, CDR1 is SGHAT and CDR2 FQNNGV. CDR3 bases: TGTGCCAGCAGCCCCACTAGATGGGACTACGAGCAGTACTTC. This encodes CASSPTRWDYEQYF.